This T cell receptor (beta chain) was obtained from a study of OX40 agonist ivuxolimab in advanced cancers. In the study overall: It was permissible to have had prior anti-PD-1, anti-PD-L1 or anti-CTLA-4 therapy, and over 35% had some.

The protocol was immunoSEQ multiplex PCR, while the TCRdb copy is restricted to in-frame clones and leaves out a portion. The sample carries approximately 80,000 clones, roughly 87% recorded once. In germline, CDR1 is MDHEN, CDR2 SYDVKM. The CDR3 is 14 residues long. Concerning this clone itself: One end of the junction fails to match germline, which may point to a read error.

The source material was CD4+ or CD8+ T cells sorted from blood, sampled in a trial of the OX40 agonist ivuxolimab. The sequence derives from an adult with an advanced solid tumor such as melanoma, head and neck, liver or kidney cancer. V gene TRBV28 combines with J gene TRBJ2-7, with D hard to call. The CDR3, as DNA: TGTGCCACCAGTCGAGGCCCTCAGGTTCAGGAGCAGTACTTC. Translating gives CATSRGPQVQEQYF.